What follows is one T cell receptor (beta chain) and its context. The specificity of this receptor is unknown. The record has no base qualities; no much larger clone is one base away. The TCR beta CDR3 regions were amplified from the RNA transcripts. The TCR CDR3 was subjected to a first round of RT-PCR using the HTBI primer set and the Qiagen OneStep RT-PCR kit. Libraries were constructed in a second round of multiplex PCR, after which size selection and purification were performed. Paired-end sequencing of the libraries was performed with 100 bp reads on an Illumina HiSeq2000. Per the authors' processing: Raw data were processed with SOAPnuke, discarding reads with adapters, uncalled bases, mean Phred below 15, or no exact constant-primer or identifier match. COPE v1.2.5 was used to merge high-quality paired reads, and clonotypes were defined as unique nucleotide sequences. MiTCR v1.1 was used to align clonotypes to the IMGT TRBV, TRBD and TRBJ reference segments. Analysis was restricted to V-J combinations with a frequency above 0.0001, which covered roughly 99% of repertoires. A TCS score was defined as the ratio between F50 (clonal expansion) and ExV (chaos), using BLOSUM62-based TCRdist between CDR3 peptides within each V-J. Welch's t-statistics and random forest reduced 514 V-J features to about 13, which were used in a naive Bayes classifier (R e1071). TCRdb reprocessing: public reads trimmed at Q25 with fastp, clones called with MiXCR, in-frame beta chains kept. Duplicate CDR3 protein sequences are folded into a single record with the most common DNA and genes. None of the V and J calls come from the authors' own analysis; TCRdb made them. Present in this sample are over 500,000 distinct CDR3 sequences, more than 15% of which were seen just once. About 31% of the sample belongs to the ten largest clones.

These data originate in a study of T cells in Graves' hyperthyroidism and ophthalmopathy (dated by TCRdb to between 2018 and 2021). About the investigation overall: Peripheral blood samples were taken at the time of initial diagnosis, prior to any treatment. Whether ophthalmopathy could be predicted prospectively was tested in an independent validation cohort made up of roughly 19 hyperthyroidism patients plus 17 patients who later progressed to ophthalmopathy. After sampling, hyperthyroidism patients received methimazole starting at 30 mg daily, and ophthalmopathy patients received high-dose intravenous methylprednisolone. A discovery cohort of around 100 patients, approximately 45 with Graves' ophthalmopathy and 57 with stable Graves' hyperthyroidism, was used to find distinguishing TCR V-J signatures. The study also compared thyroid tissue and blood T-cell repertoires from about 6 Graves' hyperthyroidism patients. The paper reports TCR Vbeta CDR3 sequencing of some 140 peripheral blood samples: 43 ophthalmopathy, approximately 74 hyperthyroidism and around 17 progressor patients. The approximately 100 discovery patients were randomly split 7:3 into training and test sets. The research as a whole found: In validation, progression to ophthalmopathy was predicted by the model with 55% to 71% sensitivity and around 76% specificity, a median of 6.5 months before onset. Most expanded thyroid clonotypes (frequency above 0.001) were also detected in blood, a finding suggesting that blood repertoires may reflect thyroid immune responses. In cross-validation, a model built on a 13 V-J signature told ophthalmopathy apart from stable hyperthyroidism with approximately 91% sensitivity and around 83% specificity, and in testing the same model reached 80%/75%. No statistical method was used to set the sample size in advance, and investigators knew the group allocation.

CDR1 and CDR2 are drawn from the germline V gene: SGHVS, FNYEAQ. V is shortened by 5 bases, J by 5 bases, and the region joining them spans 13 bases. The CDR3, cysteine through phenylalanine, is 14 amino acids long. Only the CDR3 part of the read is kept: 42 bases, read in frame from the first base. Ophthalmopathy patients had moderately to severely active disease, with a Clinical Activity Score of 3 or more, a NOSPECS grade of 4 or more, and a disease duration of less than 3 months. Exclusion was applied to patients with uncontrolled infections, other autoimmune diseases, pregnancy or lactation. Diagnoses were established on the basis of clinical symptoms, serum thyroxine and TRAb, thyroid ultrasound, and orbital computed tomography. Ficoll-Paque density gradient centrifugation was used to isolate PBMCs from about 10 ml of fresh peripheral blood. Trizol reagent was used to extract total RNA, and RNA quality was then checked on an Agilent 2100 Bioanalyzer.

The TCR originated in a woman aged 25-40 years with Graves' ophthalmopathy. Sample: blood. Rearrangement joined TRBV7-6 to TRBJ1-5; the D gene is perhaps TRBD1, from 6 matching bases. Here is the DNA: TGTGCCAGCAGCGTATGGGACACCGATCAGCCCCAGCATTTT. It translates to CASSVWDTDQPQHF. With all but the CDR3 taken from the reference TRBV7-6 and TRBJ1-5 genes, the full variable domain is: GAGVSQSPRYKVTKRGQDVALRCDPISGHVSLYWYRQALGQGPEFLTYFNYEAQQDKSGLPNDRFSAERPEGSISTLTIQRTEQRDSAMYRCASSVWDTDQPQHFGDGTRLSIL.